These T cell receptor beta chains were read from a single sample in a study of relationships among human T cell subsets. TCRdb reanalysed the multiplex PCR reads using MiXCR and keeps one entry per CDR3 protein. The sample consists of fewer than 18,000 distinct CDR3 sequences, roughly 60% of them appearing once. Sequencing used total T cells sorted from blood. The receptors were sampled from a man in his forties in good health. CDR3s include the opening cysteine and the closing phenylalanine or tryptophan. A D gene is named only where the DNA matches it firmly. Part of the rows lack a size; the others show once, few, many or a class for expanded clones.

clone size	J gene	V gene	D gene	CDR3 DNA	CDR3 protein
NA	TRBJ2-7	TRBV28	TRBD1	TGTGCCAGCAGCCCCGCCGGGACAGGGGCGTACTACGAGCAGTACTTC	CASSPAGTGAYYEQYF
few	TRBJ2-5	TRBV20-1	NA	TGCAGTGCTCGACCCCAAGAGACCCAGTACTTC	CSARPQETQYF
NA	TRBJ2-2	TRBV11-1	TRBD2	TGTGCCAGCAGCTATACAGCGGGGAGCACCGGGGAGCTGTTTTTT	CASSYTAGSTGELFF
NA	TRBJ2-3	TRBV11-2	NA	TGTGCCAGCAGCTTAGATGCCATGTACACAGATACGCAGTATTTT	CASSLDAMYTDTQYF
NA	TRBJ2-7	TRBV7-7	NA	TGTGCCAGCAGCAAAACCTACGAGCAGTACTTC	CASSKTYEQYF
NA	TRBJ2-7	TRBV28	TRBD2	TGTGCCAGCAGTCCTAGCGGGGGTACCTACGAGCAGTACTTC	CASSPSGGTYEQYF
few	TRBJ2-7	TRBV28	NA	TGTGCCAGCAGTTTAATGTCCGCGGGGATTAACGAGCAGTACTTC	CASSLMSAGINEQYF
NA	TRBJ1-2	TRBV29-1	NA	TGCAGCGTGATGGGAGTACTCGGAGGCTACACCTTC	CSVMGVLGGYTF
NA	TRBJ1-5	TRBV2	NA	TGTGCCAGCAACGTCGAACAGCGAGGTAATCAGCCCCAGCATTTT	CASNVEQRGNQPQHF
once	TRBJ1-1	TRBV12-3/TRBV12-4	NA	TGTGCCAGCAGCCAACAGATGAACACTGAAGCTTTCTTT	CASSQQMNTEAFF
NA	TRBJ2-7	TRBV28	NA	TGTGCCAGCAGTTTTATAGGCCGCGGCGAGCAGTACTTC	CASSFIGRGEQYF
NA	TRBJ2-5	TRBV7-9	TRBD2	TGTGCCAGCAGCTCGTCAGGGTCCGGGAGGCTGGAGACCCAGTACTTC	CASSSSGSGRLETQYF
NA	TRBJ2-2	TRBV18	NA	TGTGCCAGCTCACCAGATCAGGGGAGGAACACCGGGGAGCTGTTTTTT	CASSPDQGRNTGELFF
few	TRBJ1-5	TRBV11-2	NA	TGTGCCAGCAGCTCCTTACAGGGTATAGGTCAGCCCCAGCATTTT	CASSSLQGIGQPQHF
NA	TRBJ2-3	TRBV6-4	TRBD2	TGTGCCAGCAGTGAAGAGGGAGGGAGGGGCCGGGCGCAGTATTTT	CASSEEGGRGRAQYF
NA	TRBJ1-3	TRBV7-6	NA	TGTGCCAGCAGCTTAGGGCAGAAAAACACCATATATTTT	CASSLGQKNTIYF
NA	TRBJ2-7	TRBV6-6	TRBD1	TGTGCCAGCAGTTACGGACAGGGCGGGTACGAGCAGTACTTC	CASSYGQGGYEQYF
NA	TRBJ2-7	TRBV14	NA	TGTGCCAGCAGCCCTGCCAGGGAGAGCTCCTACGAGCAGTACTTC	CASSPARESSYEQYF
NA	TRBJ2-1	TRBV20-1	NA	TGCAGTGCTGGGGGACACAAATCTGGGACCGACTTGATCTTC	CSAGGHKSGTDLIF
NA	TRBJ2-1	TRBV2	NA	TGTGCCAGCAGGGGCGGAAGCTCCTACAATGAGCAGTTCTTC	CASRGGSSYNEQFF
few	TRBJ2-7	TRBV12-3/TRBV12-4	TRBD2	TGTGCCAGCAACCTAAACGGGGGGTCCTACGAGCAGTACTTC	CASNLNGGSYEQYF
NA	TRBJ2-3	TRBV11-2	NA	TGTGCCAGCAGCTTAGTATCCCAGGGTACAGATACGCAGTATTTT	CASSLVSQGTDTQYF
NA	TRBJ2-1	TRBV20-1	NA	TGCAGTGCTAGAGGGCTATTCAATGAGCAGTTCTTC	CSARGLFNEQFF
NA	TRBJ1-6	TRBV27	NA	TGTGCCAGCAGTTTGCCCGGATCACCCCTCCACTTT	CASSLPGSPLHF
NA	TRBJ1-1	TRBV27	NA	TGTGCCAGCAGTCCCGGGGGGGTCCGGGGCACTGAAGCTTTCTTT	CASSPGGVRGTEAFF
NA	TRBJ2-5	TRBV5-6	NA	TGTGCCAGCAGCTCGGAATCGCGTCTTTCCGAGACCCAGTACTTC	CASSSESRLSETQYF
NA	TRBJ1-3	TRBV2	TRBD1	TGTGCCAGCAGGCCTGACAGGGGGCCTGGAAACACCATATATTTT	CASRPDRGPGNTIYF
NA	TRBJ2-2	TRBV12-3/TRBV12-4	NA	TGTGCCAGCAGTCACGGGGGGCACACCGGGGAGCTGTTTTTT	CASSHGGHTGELFF
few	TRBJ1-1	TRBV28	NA	TGTGCCAGCAGTCCCCGACTCAGGCCGAACACTGAAGCTTTCTTT	CASSPRLRPNTEAFF
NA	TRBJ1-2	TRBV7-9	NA	TGTGCCAGCAGCTTTAGCAGGGCCTATGGCTACACCTTC	CASSFSRAYGYTF
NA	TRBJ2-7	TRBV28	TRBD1	TGTGCCAGCAGTTCCGGGACAGGGGTGTTCTACGAGCAGTACTTC	CASSSGTGVFYEQYF
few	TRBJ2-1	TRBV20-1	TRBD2	TGCAGTGCTACAGGCGGGAGGGAGACTGAGCAGTTCTTC	CSATGGRETEQFF
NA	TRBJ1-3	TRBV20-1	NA	TGCAGTGCTAGGGACCGTCCCTCTGGAAACACCATATATTTT	CSARDRPSGNTIYF
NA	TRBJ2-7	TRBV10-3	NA	TGTGCCATAACCGGGTCCAACTACGAGCAGTACTTC	CAITGSNYEQYF
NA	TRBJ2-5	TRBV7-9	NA	TGTGCCAGCAGCTTAGCGGGGACGCTGAAAGAGACCCAGTACTTC	CASSLAGTLKETQYF
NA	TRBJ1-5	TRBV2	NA	TGTGCCAGCAGTGACGGCCGTCAGCCCCAGCATTTT	CASSDGRQPQHF
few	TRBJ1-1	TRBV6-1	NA	TGTGCCAGCAGTGAAGGATGGGGGGCAAACACTGAAGCTTTCTTT	CASSEGWGANTEAFF
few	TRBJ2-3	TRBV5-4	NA	TGCGTCCCGGGGGGCACCACAGATACGCAGTATTTT	CVPGGTTDTQYF
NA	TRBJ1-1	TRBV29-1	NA	TGCAGCGTTGAATCTCCCGGGGGCGCTTTCTTT	CSVESPGGAFF
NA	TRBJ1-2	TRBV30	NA	TGTGCCTGGAGCAGGGCGGCTTACGGCTACACCTTC	CAWSRAAYGYTF
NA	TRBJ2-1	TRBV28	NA	TGTGCCAGCAACCGGCAGGGGCCCCATGAGCAGTTCTTC	CASNRQGPHEQFF